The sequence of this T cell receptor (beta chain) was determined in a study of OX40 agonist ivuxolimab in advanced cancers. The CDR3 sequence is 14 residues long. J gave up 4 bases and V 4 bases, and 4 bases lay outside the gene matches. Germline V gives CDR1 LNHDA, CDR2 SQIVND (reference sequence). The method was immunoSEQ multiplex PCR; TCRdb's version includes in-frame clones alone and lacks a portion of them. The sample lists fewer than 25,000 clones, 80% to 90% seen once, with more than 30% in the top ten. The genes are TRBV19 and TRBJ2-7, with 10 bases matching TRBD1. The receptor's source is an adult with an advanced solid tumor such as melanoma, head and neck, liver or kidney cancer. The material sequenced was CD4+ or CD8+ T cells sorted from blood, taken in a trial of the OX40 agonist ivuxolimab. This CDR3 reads CASSKGQGRYEQYF. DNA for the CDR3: TGTGCCAGTAGTAAGGGACAGGGGAGATACGAGCAGTACTTC. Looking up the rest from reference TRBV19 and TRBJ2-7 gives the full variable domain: DGGITQSPKYLFRKEGQNVTLSCEQNLNHDAMYWYRQDPGQGLRLIYYSQIVNDFQKGDIAEGYSVSREKKESFPLTVTSAQKNPTAFYLCASSKGQGRYEQYFGPGTRLTVT.